This T cell receptor beta chain was found in a study of blood T cell repertoires in COVID-19. Study-level information: From the United States, Italy and Spain came samples of acute and convalescent COVID-19.

As originally analysed: Estimation of nucleated cell counts relied on the amplification of reference gene primers. Assay: immunoSEQ multiplex PCR; the TCRdb copy retains only in-frame clones and omits some. That table is the source of V, J and clone size, and D and trimming were worked out from the DNA. The data show some 300,000 clones, 75% to 90% seen once. Germline loops: CDR1 PRHDT, CDR2 FYEKMQ (reference sequence). The length of the CDR3 is 17 residues. V lost 2 bases and J lost 8; bases outside the gene matches: 10. The specimen was peripheral blood. J is TRBJ2-1 and V is TRBV13, with 12 bases that match TRBD2. This receptor was identified in a woman aged 45-65 years with COVID-19, enrolled during active disease. CDR3 amino acids: CASSLKASGRAWDEQFF. CDR3 in DNA: TGTGCCAGCAGCTTAAAAGCTAGCGGGAGGGCCTGGGATGAGCAGTTCTTC.